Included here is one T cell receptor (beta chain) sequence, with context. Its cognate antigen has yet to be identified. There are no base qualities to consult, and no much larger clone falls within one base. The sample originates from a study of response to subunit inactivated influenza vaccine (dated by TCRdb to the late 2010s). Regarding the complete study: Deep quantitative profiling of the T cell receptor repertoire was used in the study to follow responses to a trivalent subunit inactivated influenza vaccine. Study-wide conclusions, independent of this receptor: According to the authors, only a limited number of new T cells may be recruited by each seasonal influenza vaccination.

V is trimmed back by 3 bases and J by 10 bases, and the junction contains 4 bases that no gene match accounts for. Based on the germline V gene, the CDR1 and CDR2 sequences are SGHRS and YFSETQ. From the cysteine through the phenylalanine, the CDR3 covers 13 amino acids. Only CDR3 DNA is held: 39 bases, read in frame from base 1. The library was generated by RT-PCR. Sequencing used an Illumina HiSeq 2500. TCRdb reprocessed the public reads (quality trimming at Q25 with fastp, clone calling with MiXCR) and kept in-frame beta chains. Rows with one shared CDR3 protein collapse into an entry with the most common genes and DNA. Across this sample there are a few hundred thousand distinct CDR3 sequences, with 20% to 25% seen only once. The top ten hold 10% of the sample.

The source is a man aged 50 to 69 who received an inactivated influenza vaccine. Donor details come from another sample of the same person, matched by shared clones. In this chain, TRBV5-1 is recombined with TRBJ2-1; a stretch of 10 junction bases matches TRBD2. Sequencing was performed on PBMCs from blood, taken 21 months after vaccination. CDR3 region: CASSWTSGTEQFF. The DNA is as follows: TGCGCCAGCAGCTGGACTAGCGGAACAGAGCAGTTCTTC.